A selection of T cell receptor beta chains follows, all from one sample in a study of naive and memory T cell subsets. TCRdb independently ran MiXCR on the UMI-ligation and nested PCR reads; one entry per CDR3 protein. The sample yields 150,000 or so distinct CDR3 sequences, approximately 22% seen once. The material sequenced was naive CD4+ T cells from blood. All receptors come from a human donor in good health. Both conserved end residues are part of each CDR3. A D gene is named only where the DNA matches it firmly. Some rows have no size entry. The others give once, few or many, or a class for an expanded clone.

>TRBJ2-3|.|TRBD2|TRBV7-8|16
CASSSLRAGARDTQYF
TGTGCCAGCAGCTCCCTGAGGGCGGGAGCGAGAGATACGCAGTATTTT
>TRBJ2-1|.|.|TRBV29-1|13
CSVPALLYNEQFF
TGCAGCGTTCCGGCTTTACTGTACAATGAGCAGTTCTTC
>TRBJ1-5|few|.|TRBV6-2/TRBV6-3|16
CASSYKEGGGNQPQHF
TGTGCCAGCAGTTACAAAGAGGGTGGTGGCAATCAGCCCCAGCATTTT
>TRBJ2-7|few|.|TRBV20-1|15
CSAKVRASSSYEQYF
TGCAGTGCTAAGGTCCGGGCGTCAAGCTCCTACGAGCAGTACTTC
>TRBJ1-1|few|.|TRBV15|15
CATSRGGGGNTEAFF
TGTGCCACCAGCAGAGGTGGAGGCGGGAACACTGAAGCTTTCTTT
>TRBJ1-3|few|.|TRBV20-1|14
CSAKPDALGNTIYF
TGCAGTGCTAAGCCGGACGCTCTGGGAAACACCATATATTTT
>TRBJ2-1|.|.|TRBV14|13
CASSQQRVSEQFF
TGTGCCAGCAGCCAACAACGGGTCAGTGAGCAGTTCTTC
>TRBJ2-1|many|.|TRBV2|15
CASSEVRGRSNEQFF
TGTGCCAGCAGTGAGGTCAGGGGCAGGAGCAATGAGCAGTTCTTC
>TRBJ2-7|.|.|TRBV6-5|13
CASSYYGDYEQYF
TGTGCCAGCAGTTACTACGGGGACTACGAGCAGTACTTC
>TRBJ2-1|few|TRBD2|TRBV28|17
CASSTGLAGGWSNEQFF
TGTGCCAGCAGCACTGGACTAGCGGGAGGTTGGAGCAATGAGCAGTTCTTC
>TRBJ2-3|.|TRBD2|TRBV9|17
CASSVGLAGGTTDTQYF
TGTGCCAGCAGCGTAGGTCTAGCGGGAGGGACCACAGATACGCAGTATTTT
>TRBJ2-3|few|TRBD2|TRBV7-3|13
CASSQGTSSAQYF
TGTGCCAGCAGCCAAGGGACTAGCTCGGCGCAGTATTTT
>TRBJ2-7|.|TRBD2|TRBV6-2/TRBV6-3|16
CASSQGLADLSYEQYF
TGTGCCAGCAGTCAGGGACTAGCGGATCTATCCTACGAGCAGTACTTC
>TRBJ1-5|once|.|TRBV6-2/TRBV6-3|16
CASSYSRTVSNQPQHF
TGTGCCAGCAGTTACTCAAGGACGGTTAGCAATCAGCCCCAGCATTTT
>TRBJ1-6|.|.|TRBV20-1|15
CSARPGGTYNSPLHF
TGCAGTGCTAGGCCTGGAGGGACCTATAATTCACCCCTCCACTTT
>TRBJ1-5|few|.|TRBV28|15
CASSFGGGRNQPQHF
TGTGCCAGCAGTTTTGGGGGCGGACGCAATCAGCCCCAGCATTTT
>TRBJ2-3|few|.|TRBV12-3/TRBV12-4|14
CASSFMYRTDTQYF
TGTGCCAGCAGTTTTATGTACCGCACAGATACGCAGTATTTT
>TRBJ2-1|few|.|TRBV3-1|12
CASSQDIRIRFF
TGTGCCAGCAGCCAAGATATAAGGATTCGGTTCTTC
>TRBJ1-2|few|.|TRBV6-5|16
CASSQAGLTDDYGYTF
TGTGCCAGCAGCCAGGCCGGCCTGACAGACGACTATGGCTACACCTTC
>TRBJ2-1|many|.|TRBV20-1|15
CSAIPQDSSYNEQFF
TGCAGTGCTATCCCCCAGGACTCTTCCTACAATGAGCAGTTCTTC
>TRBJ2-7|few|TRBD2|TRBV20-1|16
CSAPSPWGEGNYEQYF
TGCAGTGCACCGTCCCCCTGGGGGGAGGGGAACTACGAGCAGTACTTC
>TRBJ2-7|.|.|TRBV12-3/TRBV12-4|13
CASSPDEIYEQYF
TGTGCCAGCAGTCCTGACGAGATATACGAGCAGTACTTC
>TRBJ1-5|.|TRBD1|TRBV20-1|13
CSSQGVVNQPQHF
TGCAGCTCCCAGGGGGTCGTTAATCAGCCCCAGCATTTT
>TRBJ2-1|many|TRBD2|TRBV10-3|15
CAISESSGRADEQFF
TGTGCCATCAGTGAGTCGAGCGGGAGGGCCGATGAGCAGTTCTTC
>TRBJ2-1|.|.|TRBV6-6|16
CASSPVPVRRRSEQFF
TGTGCCAGCAGTCCTGTGCCCGTAAGGAGAAGGAGTGAGCAGTTCTTC
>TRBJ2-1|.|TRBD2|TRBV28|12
CASSRTSPTQFF
TGTGCCAGCAGTAGGACTAGCCCGACCCAGTTCTTC
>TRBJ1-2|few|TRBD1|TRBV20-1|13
CSAPRQGDYGYTF
TGCAGTGCTCCCCGACAGGGAGACTATGGCTACACCTTC
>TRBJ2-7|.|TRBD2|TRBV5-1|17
CASSLVTSGSESYEQYF
TGCGCCAGCAGCTTGGTAACTAGCGGGAGTGAATCCTACGAGCAGTACTTC
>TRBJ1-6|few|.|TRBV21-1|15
CASSDRVHPHSPLHF
TGTGCCAGCAGCGACAGGGTACACCCACATTCACCCCTCCACTTT
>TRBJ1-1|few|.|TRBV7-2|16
CASSLAIQGRGRGAFF
TGTGCCAGCAGCTTAGCGATCCAGGGTCGGGGCCGTGGAGCTTTCTTT
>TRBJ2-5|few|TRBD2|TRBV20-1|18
CSARERTSGRGGQETQYF
TGCAGTGCTAGAGAGCGGACTAGCGGGAGGGGAGGGCAAGAGACCCAGTACTTC
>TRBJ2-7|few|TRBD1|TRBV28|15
CASRTFRGRWNEQYF
TGTGCCAGCAGGACGTTCAGGGGGCGCTGGAACGAGCAGTACTTC
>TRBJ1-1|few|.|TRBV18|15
CASSSRRGMDTEAFF
TGTGCCAGCTCATCTCGAAGGGGCATGGACACTGAAGCTTTCTTT
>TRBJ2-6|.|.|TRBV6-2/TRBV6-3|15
CASSYTGNGANVLTF
TGTGCCAGCAGTTACACAGGGAACGGGGCCAACGTCCTGACTTTC
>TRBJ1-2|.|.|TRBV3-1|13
CASSQASKGGYTF
TGTGCCAGCAGCCAAGCCAGCAAAGGGGGCTACACCTTC
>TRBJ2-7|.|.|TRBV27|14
CASSLSGVPYEQYF
TGTGCCAGCAGTTTATCAGGGGTACCCTACGAGCAGTACTTC
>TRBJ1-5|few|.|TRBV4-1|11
CASSQEGRQHF
TGCGCCAGCAGCCAAGAAGGACGCCAGCATTTT
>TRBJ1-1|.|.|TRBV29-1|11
CSVVGNTEAFF
TGCAGCGTTGTAGGTAACACTGAAGCTTTCTTT
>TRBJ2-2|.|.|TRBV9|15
CASKKGSGDTGELFF
TGTGCCAGCAAGAAGGGATCGGGAGACACCGGGGAGCTGTTTTTT
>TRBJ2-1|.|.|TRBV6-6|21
CASSSNWTYGAGPLRDNEQFF
TGTGCCAGCAGTTCCAACTGGACTTATGGAGCGGGCCCATTAAGGGACAATGAGCAGTTCTTC
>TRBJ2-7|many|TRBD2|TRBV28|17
CASSLLGLAGGSYEQYF
TGTGCCAGCAGTTTATTGGGACTAGCGGGAGGCTCCTACGAGCAGTACTTC
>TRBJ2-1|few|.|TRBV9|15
CASSVDGSGYNEQFF
TGTGCCAGCAGCGTAGACGGGAGCGGGTACAATGAGCAGTTCTTC
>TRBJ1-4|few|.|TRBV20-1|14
CSAGPQAGSEKLFF
TGCAGTGCTGGACCACAGGCCGGGAGTGAAAAACTGTTTTTT
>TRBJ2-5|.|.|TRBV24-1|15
CATSDRSRLQETQYF
TGTGCCACCAGTGATAGATCCCGGCTGCAAGAGACCCAGTACTTC
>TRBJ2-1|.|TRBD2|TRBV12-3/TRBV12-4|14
CASSDGLAGNEQFF
TGTGCCAGCAGTGACGGACTAGCGGGAAACGAGCAGTTCTTC
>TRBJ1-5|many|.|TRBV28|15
CASSLLRGSNQPQHF
TGTGCCAGCAGTTTGTTGCGGGGAAGCAATCAGCCCCAGCATTTT
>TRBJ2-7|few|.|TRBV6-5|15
CASRTSVLNSYEQYF
TGTGCCAGCAGGACCTCCGTACTGAACTCCTACGAGCAGTACTTC
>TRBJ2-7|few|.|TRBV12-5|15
CASGPPQGRSYEQYF
TGTGCTAGTGGTCCACCCCAGGGTCGGTCCTACGAGCAGTACTTC
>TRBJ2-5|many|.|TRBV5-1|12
CASNRVGETQYF
TGCGCCAGTAACAGGGTCGGAGAGACCCAGTACTTC
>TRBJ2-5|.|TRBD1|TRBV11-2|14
CASSFGTVGETQYF
TGTGCCAGCAGCTTTGGGACAGTGGGGGAGACCCAGTACTTC
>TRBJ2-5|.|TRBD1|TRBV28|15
CASSFFVRGQETQYF
TGTGCCAGCAGTTTTTTTGTCAGGGGGCAAGAGACCCAGTACTTC
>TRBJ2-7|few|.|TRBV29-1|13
CSTRGPSSYEQYF
TGCAGTACACGGGGACCGAGCTCCTACGAGCAGTACTTC
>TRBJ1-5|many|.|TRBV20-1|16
CSALVGVSGYSQPQHF
TGCAGTGCCCTTGTAGGTGTGTCGGGGTATTCTCAGCCCCAGCATTTT
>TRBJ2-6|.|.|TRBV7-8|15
CASSPIISGANVLTF
TGTGCCAGCAGCCCAATTATCTCTGGGGCCAACGTCCTGACTTTC
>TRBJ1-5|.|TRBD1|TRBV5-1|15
CASSSAGQDNQPQHF
TGCGCCAGCAGCTCCGCGGGACAGGACAATCAGCCCCAGCATTTT
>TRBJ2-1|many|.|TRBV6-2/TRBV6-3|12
CASSYGVNVQFF
TGTGCCAGCAGTTACGGGGTGAATGTGCAGTTCTTC
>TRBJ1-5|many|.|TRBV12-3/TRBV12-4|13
CASSGQSNQPQHF
TGTGCCAGCAGTGGACAGTCCAATCAGCCCCAGCATTTT
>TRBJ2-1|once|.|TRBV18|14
CASSPFGQINEQFF
TGTGCCAGCTCACCATTTGGACAGATCAATGAGCAGTTCTTC